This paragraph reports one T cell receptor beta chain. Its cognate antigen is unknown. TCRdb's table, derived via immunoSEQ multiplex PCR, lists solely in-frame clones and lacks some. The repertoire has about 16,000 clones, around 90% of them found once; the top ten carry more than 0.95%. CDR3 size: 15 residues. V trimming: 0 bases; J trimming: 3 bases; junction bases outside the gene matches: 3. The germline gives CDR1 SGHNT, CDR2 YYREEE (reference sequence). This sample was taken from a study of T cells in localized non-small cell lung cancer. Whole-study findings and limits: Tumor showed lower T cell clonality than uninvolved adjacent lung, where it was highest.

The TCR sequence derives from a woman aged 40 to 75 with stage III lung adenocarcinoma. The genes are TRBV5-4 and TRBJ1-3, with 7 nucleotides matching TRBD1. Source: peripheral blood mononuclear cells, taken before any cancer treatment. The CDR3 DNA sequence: TGTGCCAGCAGCTTGGGACAGGGCAATGGAAACACCATATATTTT. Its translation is CASSLGQGNGNTIYF.